This entry features one TCR beta chain sequence. Its target is not known. These data belong to a study of T-cell memory formation after mild COVID-19. Study-level information: There were largely donor-specific TCR clusters. Whole-study results and caveats: Nothing showed for sure that second-wave clones peaking on day 37 were SARS-CoV-2 specific.

A single record per CDR3 protein comes from TCRdb applying MiXCR to the 5' RACE reads. The data contain 150,000 to 200,000 distinct CDR3 sequences, 16% of them seen just once; the ten biggest clones take up 2% to 2.5%. The ends lost 7 bases at V and 5 bases at J; junction bases unmatched: 12. Germline V gives CDR1 SNHLY, CDR2 FYNNEI. This CDR3 region has 15 residues. The sample comprised PBMCs or a T cell subset sorted from them (not recorded which). This sequence joins TRBV2 and TRBJ1-1, with 8 nucleotides matching TRBD1. The sequence was obtained from an adult woman who had mild COVID-19 (a few samples of this study predate the infection). Cell type and time point are not known. CDR3 amino acids: CASIIDRQGITEAFF. CDR3 nucleotide sequence: TGTGCCAGCATCATCGACCGACAGGGGATAACTGAAGCTTTCTTT.